The following is a TCR beta chain sequence with its context. Its antigen remains unidentified. Findings and limits, study-wide: Tumor Tregs overlapped most with tumor, then blood, naive CD4+ cells. In terms of TCR gene usage, tumor memory CD4+ T cells clustered together with blood and lymph node memory CD4+ cells, as well as with lymph node naive CD4+ cells. The larger cohort examined one V-J beta rearrangement, not whole repertoires.

Constant-region reverse primers amplified full-length variable regions, followed by semi-nested Nested Universal Primer A PCR. TCRdb independently ran MiXCR on the 5' RACE reads; one entry per CDR3 protein. This table has roughly 40,000 distinct CDR3 sequences, about 20% appearing once. Trimming removed 2 bases from V and 6 bases from J, with 17 bases in between. Germline V lookup: CDR1 SGDLS, CDR2 YYNGEE. This CDR3 has 15 residues. The chain has TRBV9 and TRBJ1-2, with D possibly TRBD1 on 6 matching bases. The source of this sequence is a female donor with breast cancer. The sample taken for sequencing was naive CD4+ T cells sorted from a lymph node. Sample subset: naive CD4+ T cells, CD4+CD45RA+CD25-. Here the CDR3 reads CASSVQARGRDGYTF. CDR3 nucleotide sequence: TGTGCCAGCAGCGTTCAAGCCAGGGGTCGGGATGGCTACACCTTC. Looking up the rest from reference TRBV9 and TRBJ1-2 gives the full variable domain: DSGVTQTPKHLITATGQRVTLRCSPRSGDLSVYWYQQSLDQGLQFLIQYYNGEERAKGNILERFSAQQFPDLHSELNLSSLELGDSALYFCASSVQARGRDGYTFGSGTRLTVV.